These T cell receptor beta chains were read from a single sample in a study of blood T cell repertoires in COVID-19. Only in-frame clones appear in the TCRdb table, and some are missing; sequencing was by immunoSEQ multiplex PCR. The sample lists under 150,000 clones; around 83% were seen once. The specimen sequenced was peripheral blood. These receptors were taken from a man aged 35 to 55 with acute or convalescent COVID-19. Both conserved end residues are part of each CDR3. Each record gives: J gene, clone size, V gene, D gene, CDR3 protein, CDR3 DNA. D genes are given only for firm matches. Where a row states a size, it is once, few, many or the class of an expanded clone; other rows omit it.

j_gene: TRBJ1-5
abundance: -
v_gene: TRBV7-2
d_gene: -
CDR3aa: CASRLTASNQPQHF
CDR3nt: TGTGCCAGCAGGCTGACTGCCAGCAATCAGCCCCAGCATTTT

j_gene: TRBJ2-3
abundance: -
v_gene: TRBV5-1
d_gene: TRBD2
CDR3aa: CASSYLTGTSGEDTQYF
CDR3nt: TGCGCCAGCAGCTACCTGACCGGGACTAGCGGGGAGGATACGCAGTATTTT

j_gene: TRBJ2-7
abundance: once
v_gene: TRBV13
d_gene: TRBD1
CDR3aa: CASSSGTGPYF
CDR3nt: TGTGCCAGCAGCTCAGGGACAGGGCCGTACTTC

j_gene: TRBJ2-7
abundance: -
v_gene: TRBV7-9
d_gene: -
CDR3aa: CASSSATGESSYEQYF
CDR3nt: TGTGCCAGCAGTTCCGCAACAGGCGAAAGCTCCTACGAGCAGTACTTC

j_gene: TRBJ2-3
abundance: -
v_gene: TRBV10-3
d_gene: TRBD2
CDR3aa: CAILGTSGGASTDTQYF
CDR3nt: TGTGCCATCTTGGGGACTAGCGGGGGTGCTAGCACAGATACGCAGTATTTT

j_gene: TRBJ1-5
abundance: -
v_gene: TRBV7-8
d_gene: -
CDR3aa: CASSSDTLNQPQHF
CDR3nt: TGTGCCAGCAGCTCGGACACCCTCAATCAGCCCCAGCATTTT

j_gene: TRBJ1-1
abundance: -
v_gene: TRBV27
d_gene: TRBD1
CDR3aa: CASRTGTGYTEAFF
CDR3nt: TGTGCCAGCAGAACCGGGACAGGTTACACTGAAGCTTTCTTT

j_gene: TRBJ2-3
abundance: -
v_gene: TRBV19
d_gene: TRBD1
CDR3aa: CASSIVRGGMDTQYF
CDR3nt: TGTGCCAGTAGTATAGTAAGAGGGGGCATGGATACGCAGTATTTT

j_gene: TRBJ1-3
abundance: -
v_gene: TRBV5-5
d_gene: TRBD1
CDR3aa: CASSRTGGNSGNTIYF
CDR3nt: TGTGCCAGCAGCAGGACAGGGGGGAACTCTGGAAACACCATATATTTT

j_gene: TRBJ1-2
abundance: -
v_gene: TRBV7-8
d_gene: TRBD1
CDR3aa: CASSSDRGSYGYTF
CDR3nt: TGTGCCAGCAGCTCTGACAGGGGAAGCTATGGCTACACCTTC

j_gene: TRBJ2-7
abundance: -
v_gene: TRBV6-2/TRBV6-3
d_gene: -
CDR3aa: CASSDIPGTGQYF
CDR3nt: TGTGCCAGCAGTGACATACCCGGGACTGGGCAGTACTTC

j_gene: TRBJ2-3
abundance: -
v_gene: TRBV11-1
d_gene: -
CDR3aa: CASSPLATSTDTQYF
CDR3nt: TGTGCCAGCAGCCCACTAGCAACGAGCACAGATACGCAGTATTTT

j_gene: TRBJ1-4
abundance: -
v_gene: TRBV7-8
d_gene: -
CDR3aa: CASSLARAINEKLFF
CDR3nt: TGTGCCAGCAGCTTAGCGCGTGCCATTAATGAAAAACTGTTTTTT

j_gene: TRBJ2-7
abundance: -
v_gene: TRBV6-5
d_gene: TRBD1
CDR3aa: CASSYAGQDYEQYF
CDR3nt: TGTGCCAGCAGTTACGCCGGACAGGACTACGAGCAGTACTTC

j_gene: TRBJ1-2
abundance: few
v_gene: TRBV5-5
d_gene: TRBD1
CDR3aa: CASSLEGGRGYTF
CDR3nt: TGTGCCAGCAGCTTGGAAGGGGGCAGGGGCTACACCTTC

j_gene: TRBJ1-5
abundance: few
v_gene: TRBV6-6
d_gene: TRBD1
CDR3aa: CASSSQTGSSEPQHF
CDR3nt: TGTGCCAGCAGTTCCCAGACAGGGAGTAGTGAGCCCCAGCATTTT

j_gene: TRBJ2-3
abundance: once
v_gene: TRBV3-1/TRBV3-2
d_gene: TRBD2
CDR3aa: CASSVAAGGITDTQYF
CDR3nt: TGTGCCAGCAGCGTTGCGGCGGGGGGGATCACAGATACGCAGTATTTT

j_gene: TRBJ2-1
abundance: -
v_gene: TRBV18
d_gene: TRBD2
CDR3aa: CASSPVAAGGSYNEQFF
CDR3nt: TGTGCCAGCTCACCTGTTGCGGCGGGGGGGTCCTACAATGAGCAGTTCTTC

j_gene: TRBJ2-5
abundance: -
v_gene: TRBV18
d_gene: TRBD1
CDR3aa: CASSPGQKETQYF
CDR3nt: TGTGCCAGCTCACCGGGACAGAAAGAGACCCAGTACTTC

j_gene: TRBJ2-3
abundance: -
v_gene: TRBV7-9
d_gene: TRBD2
CDR3aa: CASSSTGLAGDTDTQYF
CDR3nt: TGTGCCAGCAGCTCGACGGGACTAGCGGGGGACACAGATACGCAGTATTTT

j_gene: TRBJ1-6
abundance: few
v_gene: TRBV19
d_gene: TRBD1
CDR3aa: CASSMEGAYSPLHF
CDR3nt: TGTGCCAGTAGTATGGAGGGGGCTTATTCACCCCTCCACTTT

j_gene: TRBJ2-3
abundance: -
v_gene: TRBV7-9
d_gene: -
CDR3aa: CASTLSGGSGADTQYF
CDR3nt: TGTGCCAGCACTTTATCCGGAGGTAGCGGCGCAGATACGCAGTATTTT

j_gene: TRBJ1-4
abundance: -
v_gene: TRBV4-1
d_gene: TRBD1
CDR3aa: CASSQVSTGAANEKLFF
CDR3nt: TGCGCCAGCAGCCAAGTGTCCACAGGGGCTGCTAATGAAAAACTGTTTTTT

j_gene: TRBJ2-7
abundance: -
v_gene: TRBV5-1
d_gene: TRBD1
CDR3aa: CASSTDRQSYEQYF
CDR3nt: TGCGCCAGCAGCACGGACAGGCAATCCTACGAGCAGTACTTC

j_gene: TRBJ2-7
abundance: -
v_gene: TRBV4-3
d_gene: TRBD1
CDR3aa: CASSRERDSSYEQYF
CDR3nt: TGCGCCAGCAGCCGAGAAAGGGACAGCTCCTACGAGCAGTACTTC

j_gene: TRBJ2-7
abundance: -
v_gene: TRBV6-5
d_gene: TRBD1
CDR3aa: CASRAGTGIGYEQYF
CDR3nt: TGTGCCAGCAGAGCCGGGACAGGGATCGGATACGAGCAGTACTTC

j_gene: TRBJ2-1
abundance: -
v_gene: TRBV19
d_gene: TRBD2
CDR3aa: CASSKQRGTSSYNEQFF
CDR3nt: TGTGCCAGTAGTAAACAGCGGGGGACCAGCTCCTACAATGAGCAGTTCTTC

j_gene: TRBJ2-1
abundance: -
v_gene: TRBV18
d_gene: TRBD1
CDR3aa: CASSPGTTGDNEQFF
CDR3nt: TGTGCCAGCTCACCCGGTACGACAGGGGACAATGAGCAGTTCTTC

j_gene: TRBJ2-7
abundance: few
v_gene: TRBV24-1
d_gene: TRBD1
CDR3aa: CATSRTGVEQYF
CDR3nt: TGTGCCACCAGTCGGACAGGGGTCGAGCAGTACTTC

j_gene: TRBJ1-5
abundance: -
v_gene: TRBV6-7
d_gene: TRBD1
CDR3aa: CASSTDRVVNQPQHF
CDR3nt: TGTGCCAGCAGTACGGACAGGGTTGTGAATCAGCCCCAGCATTTT

j_gene: TRBJ2-7
abundance: -
v_gene: TRBV7-9
d_gene: -
CDR3aa: CASSLVPGVGQGFTHEQYF
CDR3nt: TGTGCCAGCAGCTTGGTTCCGGGGGTAGGGCAAGGATTTACCCACGAGCAGTACTTC

j_gene: TRBJ2-1
abundance: -
v_gene: TRBV19
d_gene: TRBD1
CDR3aa: CASSRGQEYNEQFF
CDR3nt: TGTGCCAGTAGTAGAGGACAGGAATACAATGAGCAGTTCTTC

j_gene: TRBJ1-4
abundance: -
v_gene: TRBV6-1
d_gene: -
CDR3aa: CASSERQVNEKLFF
CDR3nt: TGTGCCAGCAGTGAACGACAGGTCAATGAAAAACTGTTTTTT